This TCR beta chain was identified in a study of T cell responses to AZD1222 COVID-19 vaccine. CDR1 is KGHSH and CDR2 is LQKENI in the germline V gene. Trimming pared 6 bases from V and 4 bases from J, leaving 18 bases between. The CDR3 has 15 amino acids. Study-wide results and caveats: Spike was spanned by vaccine-associated CD4 TCRs, which were dominant at 160-218 and 743-854. Unmutated variant regions are reportedly the target of nearly half of TCRs that are spike-specific.

Note on this clone: Its cognate antigen is unknown.

Generated by immunoSEQ multiplex PCR, the TCRdb table keeps only in-frame clones and is missing some. The sample records more than 80,000 clones, approximately 85% being singletons. This chain links TRBV18 with TRBJ1-1, with D maybe TRBD1 (5 bases). Sequencing was performed on peripheral blood, taken on day 0 of AZD1222 vaccination. The sequence derives from an adult in good health. The chain's CDR3 is CASSERRVGATEAFF. The CDR3 coding sequence is TGTGCCAGCTCCGAGCGACGCGTAGGGGCCACTGAAGCTTTCTTT.